Following are 26 T cell receptor beta chains from one sample sequenced in a study of technical replicates of blood from a handful of donors. The assay was immunoSEQ multiplex PCR, and TCRdb's table has in-frame clones only and misses some. The sample holds 60,000 to 90,000 clones, roughly 89% seen once. Sequenced sample: T cells isolated from PBMCs. The receptors were gathered from a human donor in good health.

The chain links TRBV28 to TRBJ2-7; D might be TRBD2 (6 bases). The V and J ends lost 6 bases and 0 bases respectively, with 18 bases between them. The length of the CDR3 is 16 residues. Germline V CDR1 and CDR2: MDHEN, SYDVKM. CDR3 nucleotide sequence: TGTGCCAGCAGCAACCCCGGTTTGGACTACTCCTACGAGCAGTACTTC. Its protein product is CASSNPGLDYSYEQYF.

The gene calls are TRBV11-3 and TRBJ1-1, with a possible D match to TRBD1 (5 bases). V lost 0 bases, J lost 2 bases, and 7 bases lay in between. CDR1 is SGHNT, CDR2 YENEEA, per germline. This CDR3 region has 14 residues. CDR3 nucleotide sequence: TGTGCCAGCAGCTTAGAAGGGGATAACACTGAAGCTTTCTTT. Amino acid sequence: CASSLEGDNTEAFF.

The gene calls are TRBV7-6 and TRBJ1-5; D call uncertain. CDR3 length: 14 amino acids. Trimming took off 1 base at V and 4 bases at J, with 8 bases between the two ends. CDR1 and CDR2 (germline): SGHVS, FNYEAQ. CDR3 sequence: CASSLGGGNQPQHF. DNA for the CDR3: TGTGCCAGCAGCTTAGGAGGAGGGAATCAGCCCCAGCATTTT.

The chain carries TRBV27 and TRBJ1-5, with no clear D. V was clipped by 1 base and J by 3 bases, with 7 bases between them. Germline CDR1 is MNHEY and CDR2 is SMNVEV (reference sequence). The CDR3 totals 14 residues. In DNA, the CDR3 is TGTGCCAGCAGTTTATGGGAGAACAATCAGCCCCAGCATTTT. Protein sequence: CASSLWENNQPQHF.

V usage is TRBV19 and J usage is TRBJ2-1; tentatively, D is TRBD2 (6 bases). V was shortened by 7 bases and J by 5 bases, with 21 bases between the two germline ends. The CDR3 sequence is 16 residues long. Germline V gene data show CDR1 as LNHDA and CDR2 as SQIVND (reference sequence). The CDR3 DNA is TGTGCCAGTAAACGGGTCCGAGCTAGCGCCAACAATGAGCAGTTCTTC. This codes for CASKRVRASANNEQFF.

This clone was counted only a few times. V usage is TRBV15 and J usage is TRBJ1-1; 7 nucleotides line up with TRBD1. The trim removed 6 bases at V and 4 bases at J, leaving 11 bases unmatched. Per germline, CDR1 LNHNV and CDR2 YYDKDF (reference sequence). The length of the CDR3 is 15 residues. The chain's CDR3 is CATSGPAQGSTEAFF. The CDR3 region has the DNA TGTGCCACCAGTGGTCCCGCACAGGGGAGCACTGAAGCTTTCTTT.

The V and J genes are TRBV6-6 and TRBJ2-1, with 7 nucleotides matching TRBD2. The V and J ends lost 2 bases and 6 bases, in that order; junction bases with no gene match: 4. CDR3 length: 14 amino acids. Germline V lookup: CDR1 MNHNY, CDR2 SVGAGI (reference sequence). The DNA for the CDR3 is TGTGCCAGCAGTTACCCTAGCGGCCTCAATGAGCAGTTCTTC. This sequence encodes CASSYPSGLNEQFF.

The rearrangement uses TRBV4-1 and TRBJ1-2, with 9 bases matching TRBD1. CDR1 is MGHRA, CDR2 YSYEKL, per germline. The CDR3 contains 15 residues. The ends lost 4 bases at V and 12 bases at J; junction bases unmatched: 15. CDR3 bases: TGCGCCAGCAGCCGCGAACCGGGACAGGGAAATTGGCACACCTTC. It yields the protein CASSREPGQGNWHTF.

This chain joins TRBV19 and TRBJ2-7, with 11 nucleotides matching TRBD2. V lost 5 bases, J lost 5 bases, and 14 bases stayed unmatched. The germline CDR1 and CDR2 sequences are LNHDA and SQIVND (reference sequence). The CDR3 runs 17 residues. CDR3 region: CASSPFLLAGGPNEQYF. In DNA, the CDR3 is TGTGCCAGTAGTCCCTTCCTCTTAGCGGGAGGGCCGAACGAGCAGTACTTC.

The chain employs TRBV5-1 and TRBJ1-2; D not certain. The V gene's germline CDR1 is SGHRS and CDR2 YFSETQ. The CDR3 contains 14 residues. Between the trimmed V and J ends, which lost 0 bases and 0 bases, there was a span of 6 bases. CDR3 sequence (DNA): TGCGCCAGCAGCTTGGCTCAGGCTAACTATGGCTACACCTTC. It specifies CASSLAQANYGYTF.

V usage is TRBV19 and J usage is TRBJ2-7, with D possibly TRBD1 on 6 matching bases. With 4 bases removed from V and 2 bases from J, the gap between germline ends came to 9 bases. The CDR3 sequence is 13 residues long. Germline assignment: CDR1 LNHDA and CDR2 SQIVND (reference sequence). CDR3: CASSTGQTYEQYF. As DNA, the CDR3 is TGTGCCAGTAGTACCGGACAGACCTACGAGCAGTACTTC.

The chain carries TRBV10-3 and TRBJ1-2; 9 nucleotides agree with TRBD1. This CDR3 spans 17 amino acids. V was pared by 6 bases and J by 4 bases, with 15 bases of the junction left unmatched. Germline V gene lookup returns CDR1 ENHRY and CDR2 SYGVKD. This chain's CDR3 is CAISHTLRDREAYGYTF. For the CDR3, the DNA is TGTGCCATCAGCCACACATTACGGGACAGGGAAGCCTATGGCTACACCTTC.

This clone was recorded a few times. The genes are TRBV7-9 and TRBJ1-1; D remains unclear. CDR1 SEHNR and CDR2 FQNEAQ come from the germline V gene (reference sequence). V was shortened by 1 base and J by 8 bases, with 5 bases between the two germline ends. The CDR3 consists of 11 residues. This CDR3 reads CASSLGLEAFF. CDR3 coding DNA: TGTGCCAGCAGCTTAGGACTCGAAGCTTTCTTT.

This clone showed up just once. V gene TRBV5-1 combines with J gene TRBJ2-3, with 9 bases lining up with TRBD1. The length of the CDR3 is 15 residues. V was pared by 4 bases and J by 6 bases, with 9 bases of the junction left unmatched. Germline CDR1 reads SGHRS; CDR2 reads YFSETQ. The CDR3 sequence: CASSPITGGSDTQYF. CDR3 in DNA: TGCGCCAGCAGCCCGATAACAGGGGGCTCGGATACGCAGTATTTT.

V and J are TRBV18 and TRBJ2-6, with 11 bases matching TRBD1. This CDR3 spans 17 amino acids. The junction had 1 base not matched to a gene; V was cut back by 3 bases and J by 0 bases. Germline CDR1 and CDR2: KGHSH and LQKENI. The DNA of the CDR3 is TGTGCCAGCTCACCCGGGACAGGGGGCTCTGGGGCCAACGTCCTGACTTTC. Its protein is CASSPGTGGSGANVLTF.

This clone was observed once. The rearrangement joins TRBV5-1 to TRBJ2-5, with D perhaps TRBD2 (6 bases). The CDR3 contains 16 residues. Trimming shortened V by 1 base and J by 4 bases, and 17 bases separated the two germline ends. Per germline, CDR1 SGHRS and CDR2 YFSETQ. Here the CDR3 DNA reads TGCGCCAGCAGCTTGCCCCTTAGACTAGAGCGAGAGACCCAGTACTTC. This codes for CASSLPLRLERETQYF.

This chain links TRBV7-9 with TRBJ1-4, with D maybe TRBD1 (6 bases). The CDR3 has 14 residues. CDR1 SEHNR and CDR2 FQNEAQ come from the germline V gene (reference sequence). Trimming stripped 5 bases from V and 7 bases from J, with 14 bases between. CDR3 in DNA: TGTGCCAGCAGCCCAGAGAGGGGGATTGAAAAACTGTTTTTT. Protein sequence: CASSPERGIEKLFF.

The chain joins TRBV28 to TRBJ2-1; a weak D match, TRBD2 (6 bases). The CDR3 is 18 residues long. The germline gives CDR1 MDHEN, CDR2 SYDVKM. V was shortened by 3 bases and J by 0 bases, with 18 bases between the two germline ends. The CDR3 here is CASSFPKSGSISYNEQFF. The DNA of the CDR3 is TGTGCCAGCAGTTTCCCCAAAAGCGGGTCTATCTCCTACAATGAGCAGTTCTTC.

V is TRBV18 and J is TRBJ1-4, with D tentatively TRBD1 (6 bases). V was clipped by 3 bases and J by 4 bases, with 18 bases between them. This CDR3 contains 17 residues. Germline CDR1 and CDR2: KGHSH and LQKENI. CDR3 DNA: TGTGCCAGCTCACCGAGAGCAGGGGACCTCGTTAATGAAAAACTGTTTTTT. Amino acid sequence: CASSPRAGDLVNEKLFF.

V usage is TRBV2 and J usage is TRBJ2-3, with 7 bases identical to TRBD1. CDR1 is SNHLY and CDR2 is FYNNEI in the germline V gene. The CDR3 contains 15 residues. V dropped 6 bases and J dropped 6; count of bases not matched to a gene: 12. The CDR3 protein is CASRQGVPFLDTQYF. Here the CDR3 DNA reads TGTGCCAGCAGGCAGGGGGTGCCTTTCCTCGATACGCAGTATTTT.

The genes are TRBV6-1 and TRBJ2-7, with 8 positions matching TRBD2. The CDR3 runs to 16 residues. Germline CDR1 is MNHNS and CDR2 is SASEGT. After removal of 2 bases from V and 1 base from J, the junction contained 7 bases not matched to a gene. The CDR3 coding sequence is TGTGCCAGCAGTGAACAGTCTGCTAGCGGGTCCTACGAGCAGTACTTC. It is translated as CASSEQSASGSYEQYF.

This clone appeared once. V is TRBV7-2 and J is TRBJ2-3; 9 nucleotides agree with TRBD2. Unmatched junction bases numbered 5, after V lost 5 bases and J lost 2 bases. In germline, CDR1 is SGHTA, CDR2 FQGNSA. CDR3 length equals 15 residues. CDR3 loop: CASSPGLAYTDTQYF. Here the CDR3 DNA reads TGTGCCAGCAGCCCCGGACTAGCGTACACAGATACGCAGTATTTT.

This clone was counted between two and nine times. The gene calls are TRBV29-1 and TRBJ2-1, with D perhaps matching TRBD1 (9 bases). Germline lookup yields CDR1 SQVTM and CDR2 ANQGSEA. The CDR3 has 12 residues. Trimming pared 7 bases from V and 14 bases from J, leaving 21 bases between. CDR3 sequence (DNA): TGCAGCGGGGGACAGGGAGACGGGAGGGAGTTCTTC. This codes for CSGGQGDGREFF.

The CDR3 spells CASSLVGNYGYTF. The CDR3 nucleotides read TGTGCCAGCAGCTTGGTCGGGAACTATGGCTACACCTTC. This chain links TRBV5-4 with TRBJ1-2; D uncertain. The CDR3 length is 13 residues. Trimming removed 0 bases from V and 2 bases from J, with 5 bases in between. Germline CDR1 SGHNT, CDR2 YYREEE (reference sequence).

The genes are TRBV6-5 and TRBJ1-2, with D perhaps matching TRBD1 (5 bases). The V and J ends lost 1 base and 3 bases respectively, with 12 bases between them. CDR3 length: 15 amino acids. Germline CDR1 is MNHEY and CDR2 is SVGAGI. The CDR3 loop reads CASSYLGRVDYGYTF. The CDR3 nucleotides are TGTGCCAGCAGTTACTTAGGCAGGGTGGACTATGGCTACACCTTC.

V and J are TRBV30 and TRBJ2-2; no reliable D call. The CDR3 length is 14 residues. Trimming stripped 0 bases from V and 6 bases from J, with 11 bases between. In germline, CDR1 is GTSNPN, CDR2 SVGIG (reference sequence). The CDR3 region is CAWSVLPAAGELFF. CDR3 bases: TGTGCCTGGAGTGTACTACCGGCCGCCGGGGAGCTGTTTTTT.